Listed below are T cell receptor beta chains from one sample, sequenced in a study. From the RT-PCR reads, TCRdb called clonotypes with MiXCR, one entry per CDR3 protein. The sample lists about 680,000 distinct CDR3 sequences; approximately 15% were seen once. The sequencing input was memory CD4+ T cells from blood. All receptors come from a female donor in good health, serving as a healthy control. Both conserved end residues are part of each CDR3. The D gene is left open where the match is weak. Not all rows give a size; the values are once, few, many and, for expanded clones, a class.

>many|TRBV10-3|TRBJ2-4|NA
CAISAEVQAKNIQYF
TGTGCCATCAGTGCGGAAGTCCAAGCCAAAAACATTCAGTACTTC
>few|TRBV7-2|TRBJ1-1|NA
CASSITQGSTEAFF
TGTGCCAGCAGCATTACACAGGGATCCACTGAAGCTTTCTTT
>NA|TRBV6-1|TRBJ2-7|TRBD1
CASKSGTGLYEQYF
TGTGCCAGCAAATCCGGGACAGGGCTTTACGAGCAGTACTTC
>NA|TRBV25-1|TRBJ2-5|NA
CASSEFKATGVGTQYF
TGTGCCAGCAGTGAATTTAAGGCTACGGGCGTAGGGACCCAGTACTTC
>NA|TRBV28|TRBJ1-2|NA
CASSGGSGSNYGYTF
TGTGCCAGCAGTGGGGGTTCAGGATCCAACTATGGCTACACCTTC
>few|TRBV6-5|TRBJ1-1|NA
CASSEGGWTEAFF
TGTGCCAGCAGCGAGGGAGGGTGGACTGAAGCTTTCTTT
>NA|TRBV7-2|TRBJ2-1|NA
CASSLMTVYNEQFF
TGTGCCAGCAGCTTAATGACTGTATACAATGAGCAGTTCTTC
>NA|TRBV5-1|TRBJ1-1|NA
CASSFGAEAFF
TGCGCCAGCAGCTTCGGCGCTGAAGCTTTCTTT
>many|TRBV4-2|TRBJ2-1|TRBD2
CASSPEGLAAQEQFF
TGTGCCAGCAGCCCAGAGGGACTAGCGGCCCAGGAGCAGTTCTTC
>NA|TRBV2|TRBJ1-1|NA
CASRGDSREAFF
TGTGCCAGCAGGGGAGACAGCCGAGAAGCTTTCTTT
>NA|TRBV7-9|TRBJ2-7|NA
CASRHVGGEQYF
TGTGCCAGCAGACATGTTGGGGGCGAGCAGTACTTC
>NA|TRBV5-1|TRBJ2-1|TRBD1
CASSPQGADYNEQFF
TGCGCCAGCAGCCCACAGGGGGCTGACTACAATGAGCAGTTCTTC
>NA|TRBV10-3|TRBJ2-1|NA
CAIRLSDEQFF
TGTGCCATCAGATTGAGCGATGAGCAGTTCTTC
>NA|TRBV24-1|TRBJ2-5|TRBD1
CATPTGTGLVETQYF
TGTGCCACCCCCACCGGGACAGGGTTGGTAGAGACCCAGTACTTC
>many|TRBV20-1|TRBJ2-7|NA
CSASKNTGWSYEQYF
TGCAGTGCCAGCAAAAATACAGGGTGGTCCTACGAGCAGTACTTC
>few|TRBV10-3|TRBJ1-1|TRBD1
CAISESNRGLTEAFF
TGTGCCATCAGTGAGTCGAACAGGGGGCTCACTGAAGCTTTCTTT
>few|TRBV12-3/TRBV12-4|TRBJ2-3|TRBD2
CASTPRGAGVVDTQYF
TGTGCCAGCACCCCAAGGGGAGCGGGAGTTGTAGATACGCAGTATTTT
>NA|TRBV5-1|TRBJ1-6|NA
CASSPQGNPLHF
TGCGCCAGCAGCCCCCAGGGTAATCCCCTCCACTTT
>few|TRBV27|TRBJ2-2|NA
CASRKSGQGGELFF
TGTGCCAGCAGGAAGTCTGGCCAGGGCGGGGAGCTGTTTTTT
>NA|TRBV4-3|TRBJ1-2|TRBD1
CASSQERGPIYGYTF
TGCGCCAGCAGCCAAGAAAGGGGGCCCATCTATGGCTACACCTTC
>many|TRBV7-3|TRBJ2-1|NA
CASSLRGGGVPNEQFF
TGTGCCAGCAGCTTAAGGGGGGGGGGCGTCCCCAATGAGCAGTTCTTC
>few|TRBV6-6|TRBJ1-4|NA
CASSISSGFDEKLFF
TGTGCCAGCAGCATATCGTCTGGATTTGACGAAAAACTGTTTTTT
>few|TRBV28|TRBJ2-1|NA
CASSVGENEQFF
TGTGCCAGCAGTGTCGGCGAAAATGAGCAGTTCTTC
>NA|TRBV11-2|TRBJ2-3|TRBD1
CASSLRGPTTDTQYF
TGTGCCAGCAGCTTAAGGGGGCCGACCACAGATACGCAGTATTTT
>many|TRBV20-1|TRBJ2-5|NA
CSASRGYRETQYF
TGCAGTGCTTCCCGCGGGTACCGGGAGACCCAGTACTTC
>few|TRBV7-9|TRBJ2-5|NA
CASSLNHRGQETQYF
TGTGCCAGCAGCTTAAACCATAGGGGGCAAGAGACCCAGTACTTC
>few|TRBV5-1|TRBJ2-2|NA
CASSLQGPTGELFF
TGCGCCAGCAGCTTGCAGGGGCCCACCGGGGAGCTGTTTTTT
>few|TRBV5-1|TRBJ2-7|TRBD1
CASSFPTGSGEQYF
TGCGCCAGCAGCTTCCCGACAGGGTCGGGCGAGCAGTACTTC
>few|TRBV20-1|TRBJ2-1|TRBD2
CSARPGRAYNEQFF
TGCAGTGCTAGACCTGGGAGGGCCTACAATGAGCAGTTCTTC
>NA|TRBV29-1|TRBJ2-5|TRBD2
CSVENRLLAGAQQTQYF
TGCAGCGTTGAAAATCGGCTACTAGCGGGAGCTCAACAGACCCAGTACTTC
>few|TRBV20-1|TRBJ1-4|NA
CSARDHDEKLFF
TGCAGTGCTAGAGATCACGATGAAAAACTGTTTTTT
>many|TRBV6-2/TRBV6-3|TRBJ2-3|NA
CASSPTASTDTQYF
TGTGCCAGCAGCCCCACGGCTAGCACAGATACGCAGTATTTT
>NA|TRBV7-2|TRBJ2-3|TRBD2
CASSPRVAGSTDTQYF
TGTGCCAGCAGCCCGCGGGTAGCGGGAAGCACAGATACGCAGTATTTT
>few|TRBV18|TRBJ2-1|TRBD2
CASSKTSGSLGNEQFF
TGTGCCAGCTCAAAAACTAGCGGGAGCTTGGGCAATGAGCAGTTCTTC
>NA|TRBV5-4|TRBJ1-6|NA
CASSRQTGSASPLHF
TGTGCCAGCAGCAGACAAACAGGGTCGGCTTCACCCCTCCACTTT
>few|TRBV20-1|TRBJ2-3|TRBD2
CSARDAANLAVTDTQYF
TGCAGTGCTAGAGATGCGGCGAATCTAGCGGTCACAGATACGCAGTATTTT
>few|TRBV3-1|TRBJ2-2|NA
CASSQDLGTGELFF
TGTGCCAGCAGCCAAGATCTGGGCACCGGGGAGCTGTTTTTT
>NA|TRBV20-1|TRBJ1-5|NA
CSASSGAGQPQHF
TGCAGTGCTAGCTCAGGGGCGGGTCAGCCCCAGCATTTT
>NA|TRBV24-1|TRBJ2-1|NA
CATSDRASFVDEQFF
TGTGCCACCAGTGATAGGGCTAGCTTCGTTGATGAGCAGTTCTTC
>NA|TRBV30|TRBJ2-7|NA
CAWSVGGQFSEQYF
TGTGCCTGGAGTGTAGGGGGTCAGTTCTCCGAGCAGTACTTC
>many|TRBV24-1|TRBJ1-2|TRBD1
CATSDGTGDQNYGYTF
TGTGCCACCAGTGATGGCACAGGGGACCAAAACTATGGCTACACCTTC
>many|TRBV5-1|TRBJ2-3|TRBD1
CASRQGDRTDTQYF
TGCGCCAGCAGGCAGGGGGACCGCACAGATACGCAGTATTTT
>few|TRBV20-1|TRBJ2-5|NA
CSARDGGVRYF
TGCAGTGCTAGAGATGGAGGGGTCCGGTACTTC
>NA|TRBV7-2|TRBJ2-5|TRBD2
CASNPRLAGKETQYF
TGTGCCAGCAACCCTCGACTAGCGGGGAAAGAGACCCAGTACTTC
>few|TRBV9|TRBJ2-3|TRBD1
CASSGGQGGTDTQYF
TGTGCCAGCAGCGGAGGACAGGGTGGCACAGATACGCAGTATTTT
>few|TRBV20-1|TRBJ1-5|NA
CSARDQARLGQPQHF
TGCAGTGCTAGAGATCAGGCCAGACTTGGGCAGCCCCAGCATTTT
>NA|TRBV4-2|TRBJ2-7|TRBD2
CASSQTGLASYEQYF
TGTGCCAGCAGCCAAACGGGACTAGCTAGCTACGAGCAGTACTTC
>NA|TRBV5-6|TRBJ2-7|TRBD2
CASSFGLVDEQYF
TGTGCCAGCAGCTTCGGACTAGTCGACGAGCAGTACTTC
>few|TRBV6-5|TRBJ2-2|NA
CASSYSNDLDTGELFF
TGTGCCAGCAGTTACTCGAACGATCTCGACACCGGGGAGCTGTTTTTT
>NA|TRBV12-3/TRBV12-4|TRBJ1-3|TRBD1
CASRVQGISSGNTIYF
TGTGCCAGCAGGGTACAGGGGATTAGCTCTGGAAACACCATATATTTT
>few|TRBV28|TRBJ1-1|NA
CASSLPRDREAFF
TGTGCCAGCAGTTTACCCCGGGACCGTGAAGCTTTCTTT